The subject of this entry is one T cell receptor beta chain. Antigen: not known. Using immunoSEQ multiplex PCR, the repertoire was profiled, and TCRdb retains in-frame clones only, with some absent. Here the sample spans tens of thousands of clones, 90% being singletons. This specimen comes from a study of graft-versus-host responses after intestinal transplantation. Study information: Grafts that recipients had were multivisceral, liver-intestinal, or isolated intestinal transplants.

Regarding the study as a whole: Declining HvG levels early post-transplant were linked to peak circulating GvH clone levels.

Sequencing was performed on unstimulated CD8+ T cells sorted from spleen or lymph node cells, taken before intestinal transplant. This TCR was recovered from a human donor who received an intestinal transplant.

The CDR3 region has the DNA TGTGCCAGCAGCGTAGGCGGGAAGGTAACAGGGGGAAGCTCCTACAATGAGCAGTTCTTC. Protein product: CASSVGGKVTGGSSYNEQFF. The chain carries TRBV9 and TRBJ2-1, with TRBD1 matching over 8 bases. Germline loops: CDR1 SGDLS, CDR2 YYNGEE. This CDR3 spans 20 amino acids. V lost 0 bases and J lost 0; bases outside the gene matches: 14.